This TCR beta chain was sequenced for a study of response to subunit inactivated influenza vaccine. V lost 0 bases to trimming and J lost 1 base, with 9 bases between them. The V gene's germline CDR1 is ENHRY and CDR2 SYGVKD. The CDR3 contains 15 residues. This clonotype was seen only a few times. Using its own MiXCR run on the RT-PCR reads, TCRdb lists one record per CDR3 protein. The sample consists of 750,000 to 850,000 distinct CDR3 sequences, under 20% of them appearing once. The source of this sequence is a man in his fifties who received an inactivated influenza vaccine. V and J are TRBV10-3 and TRBJ2-5; D gene unclear. This specimen was PBMCs from blood, taken 5 to 6 days after vaccination. In DNA, the CDR3 is TGTGCCATCAGTGAGTCAGGCAACCCCCAAGAGACCCAGTACTTC. It encodes CAISESGNPQETQYF.